A selection of T cell receptor beta chains follows, all from one sample in a study of blood T cell repertoires in COVID-19. Method: immunoSEQ multiplex PCR; TCRdb's copy keeps in-frame clones and lacks some. The data contain a few hundred thousand clones, around 89% of them singletons. Specimen: peripheral blood. These TCRs come from a man in his 70s with acute or convalescent COVID-19. The CDR3 runs from the conserved cysteine through the conserved F or W. The D gene is left open where the match is weak. Not every row has a clone size; where given, it reads once, few, many or a size class.

V,size,J,D,CDR3,DNA
TRBV15,-,TRBJ2-7,TRBD1,CATSRDPGQGPEEQYF,TGTGCCACCAGCAGAGATCCGGGACAGGGGCCAGAAGAGCAGTACTTC
TRBV2,-,TRBJ2-1,TRBD2,CASLEGLAGGSEQFF,TGTGCCAGCCTCGAGGGGCTAGCGGGAGGAAGTGAGCAGTTCTTC
TRBV4-2,-,TRBJ2-5,-,CASSQSSQAGGSRETQYF,TGTGCCAGCAGCCAAAGTTCCCAGGCAGGGGGGAGTCGAGAGACCCAGTACTTC
TRBV7-3,-,TRBJ2-1,TRBD2,CASSLGTSGRAREQFF,TGTGCCAGCAGCTTGGGTACTAGCGGGAGGGCCAGAGAGCAGTTCTTC
TRBV19,-,TRBJ2-5,-,CASSMREETQYF,TGTGCCAGTAGTATGAGAGAAGAGACCCAGTACTTC
TRBV19,-,TRBJ2-7,-,CASSQQGEGYEQYF,TGTGCCAGTAGTCAACAGGGAGAAGGTTACGAGCAGTACTTC
TRBV19,once,TRBJ2-2,-,CASHGRAGELFF,TGTGCCAGTCACGGGAGAGCCGGGGAGCTGTTTTTT
TRBV18,-,TRBJ1-1,-,CASSPVSDTEAFF,TGTGCCAGCTCACCAGTCTCGGACACTGAAGCTTTCTTT
TRBV6-5,many,TRBJ1-5,-,CASSSDGGNQPQHF,TGTGCCAGCAGTTCTGACGGAGGGAATCAGCCCCAGCATTTT
TRBV9,-,TRBJ2-2,-,CASSLYSGELFF,TGTGCCAGCAGCCTCTACTCCGGGGAGCTGTTTTTT
TRBV24-1,-,TRBJ2-2,TRBD1,CATSDFGDRGVFF,TGTGCCACCAGTGATTTTGGGGACAGGGGTGTGTTTTTT
TRBV7-2,-,TRBJ2-2,TRBD2,CASSLSSGSRGGELFF,TGTGCCAGCAGCTTGTCTAGCGGGAGCAGGGGCGGGGAGCTGTTTTTT
TRBV7-9,-,TRBJ1-4,TRBD1,CASSLAQGAPNEKLFF,TGTGCCAGCAGCTTGGCACAGGGGGCACCTAATGAAAAACTGTTTTTT
TRBV6-5,once,TRBJ1-2,-,CASSYASSGGYTF,TGTGCCAGCAGTTATGCCAGTTCGGGTGGCTACACCTTC
TRBV28,-,TRBJ1-5,-,CASDSEHQPQHF,TGTGCCAGTGACAGTGAGCATCAGCCCCAGCATTTT
TRBV2,-,TRBJ1-1,-,CASRTQGNTEAFF,TGTGCCAGCAGGACACAGGGGAACACTGAAGCTTTCTTT
TRBV10-3,-,TRBJ1-5,TRBD1,CAISEAGQLGGAQHF,TGTGCCATCAGTGAGGCGGGACAGCTCGGAGGTGCCCAGCATTTT
TRBV2,-,TRBJ2-7,TRBD1,CASSDYTRTGGAAVEQYF,TGTGCCAGCAGCGACTACACTAGGACAGGGGGCGCGGCTGTCGAGCAGTACTTC
TRBV3-1/TRBV3-2,-,TRBJ1-1,TRBD1,CASSQRQGPVTEAFF,TGTGCCAGCAGCCAACGACAGGGCCCGGTCACTGAAGCTTTCTTT
TRBV28,-,TRBJ1-3,TRBD1,CASSLDRAASGNTIYF,TGTGCCAGCAGTTTAGACAGGGCTGCCTCTGGAAACACCATATATTTT
TRBV19,once,TRBJ1-6,-,CASSIGQYTDSPLHF,TGTGCCAGTAGTATTGGACAGTATACCGATTCACCCCTCCACTTT
TRBV2,-,TRBJ2-5,-,CASSESPGSQETQYF,TGTGCCAGCAGTGAATCTCCAGGTAGCCAAGAGACCCAGTACTTC
TRBV5-1,-,TRBJ2-3,TRBD1,CASSMDRVSDTQYF,TGCGCCAGCAGCATGGACAGGGTTTCAGATACGCAGTATTTT
TRBV2,-,TRBJ2-2,-,CASLQFYTGELFF,TGTGCCAGCTTGCAGTTCTACACCGGGGAGCTGTTTTTT
TRBV11-2,-,TRBJ2-7,TRBD2,CASSLDLAGNHEQYF,TGTGCCAGCAGCTTAGACCTAGCGGGAAACCACGAGCAGTACTTC
TRBV9,-,TRBJ2-2,-,CASSVDPVNTGELFF,TGTGCCAGCAGCGTAGATCCGGTGAACACCGGGGAGCTGTTTTTT
TRBV20-1,-,TRBJ2-7,-,CSAPRVDEQYF,TGCAGTGCTCCCAGGGTTGACGAGCAGTACTTC
TRBV6-5,-,TRBJ1-1,-,CASTAGQHTEAFF,TGTGCCAGCACCGCTGGACAGCACACTGAAGCTTTCTTT
TRBV11-3,-,TRBJ1-3,-,CASNVRGGSGNTIYF,TGTGCCAGCAACGTACGGGGGGGTTCTGGAAACACCATATATTTT
TRBV28,-,TRBJ2-1,-,CASISSYNEQFF,TGTGCCAGCATTAGCTCCTACAATGAGCAGTTCTTC
TRBV9,-,TRBJ2-3,TRBD2,CASSVVSTSGTDTQYF,TGTGCCAGCAGCGTAGTATCAACTAGCGGGACAGATACGCAGTATTTT
TRBV2,-,TRBJ2-6,-,CASGGSVTVYSGANVLTF,TGTGCCAGCGGAGGGTCGGTCACAGTATACTCTGGGGCCAACGTCCTGACTTTC
TRBV27,-,TRBJ1-2,TRBD1,CASRSRAGGIYGYTF,TGTGCCAGCAGATCCCGAGCAGGGGGAATATATGGCTACACCTTC
TRBV6-1,-,TRBJ2-2,-,CASSESLVTGELFF,TGTGCCAGCAGTGAAAGTTTAGTCACCGGGGAGCTGTTTTTT
TRBV7-2,few,TRBJ2-1,TRBD2,CASSSWTSAYNEQFF,TGTGCCAGCAGCTCATGGACTAGCGCGTACAATGAGCAGTTCTTC
TRBV19,-,TRBJ2-3,-,CASNPLGGTDTQYF,TGTGCCAGTAACCCTCTAGGTGGCACAGATACGCAGTATTTT
TRBV7-2,-,TRBJ2-2,-,CASSLDFQDTGELFF,TGTGCCAGCAGCTTAGATTTCCAGGACACCGGGGAGCTGTTTTTT
TRBV14,-,TRBJ1-4,TRBD1,CASSPSDRTLFF,TGTGCCAGCAGCCCGTCGGACAGGACACTGTTTTTT
TRBV3-1/TRBV3-2,-,TRBJ2-3,TRBD2,CASSQEGTSSSSTDTQYF,TGTGCCAGCAGCCAAGAAGGGACTAGTTCCTCTAGCACAGATACGCAGTATTTT
TRBV14,-,TRBJ1-2,-,CASSQDLRERGYTF,TGTGCCAGCAGCCAAGACCTGCGGGAGCGTGGCTACACCTTC
TRBV29-1,-,TRBJ1-1,TRBD1,CSAETGGTEAFF,TGCAGCGCTGAGACAGGGGGGACTGAAGCTTTCTTT
TRBV16,-,TRBJ1-5,-,CASGGSNQPQHF,TGTGCCAGCGGGGGGAGCAATCAGCCCCAGCATTTT
TRBV14,once,TRBJ1-1,-,CASSRRGGNSEAFF,TGTGCCAGCAGCCGGAGAGGAGGTAACAGTGAAGCTTTCTTT
TRBV19,-,TRBJ1-2,-,CASSIDRANYGYTF,TGTGCCAGTAGTATCGACAGAGCTAACTATGGCTACACCTTC
TRBV4-3,-,TRBJ2-5,-,CASSQGVGGETQYF,TGCGCCAGCAGCCAAGGGGTGGGAGGAGAGACCCAGTACTTC
TRBV28,once,TRBJ1-1,-,CASSPPGVGAFF,TGTGCCAGCAGTCCCCCGGGGGTTGGGGCTTTCTTT
TRBV2,once,TRBJ2-6,-,CASRRTAASGANVLTF,TGTGCCAGCAGAAGGACAGCGGCCTCTGGGGCCAACGTCCTGACTTTC